This T cell receptor (beta chain) was captured in a study of blood T cell repertoires in COVID-19. Produced via immunoSEQ multiplex PCR; TCRdb's table is partial and in-frame only. The profile shows 58,000 or so clones, about 88% of them singletons. This CDR3 is built from 15 residues. V was clipped by 0 bases and J by 1 base, with 10 bases between them. The germline V gene has CDR1 LNHDA and CDR2 SQIVND (reference sequence). The specimen sequenced was peripheral blood. The chain links TRBV19 to TRBJ2-7, with D unclear. The receptor was derived from a woman in her 70s with active COVID-19. The CDR3 region is CASSIDSFASYEQYF. CDR3 coding DNA: TGTGCCAGTAGTATAGATAGTTTCGCTTCCTACGAGCAGTACTTC.